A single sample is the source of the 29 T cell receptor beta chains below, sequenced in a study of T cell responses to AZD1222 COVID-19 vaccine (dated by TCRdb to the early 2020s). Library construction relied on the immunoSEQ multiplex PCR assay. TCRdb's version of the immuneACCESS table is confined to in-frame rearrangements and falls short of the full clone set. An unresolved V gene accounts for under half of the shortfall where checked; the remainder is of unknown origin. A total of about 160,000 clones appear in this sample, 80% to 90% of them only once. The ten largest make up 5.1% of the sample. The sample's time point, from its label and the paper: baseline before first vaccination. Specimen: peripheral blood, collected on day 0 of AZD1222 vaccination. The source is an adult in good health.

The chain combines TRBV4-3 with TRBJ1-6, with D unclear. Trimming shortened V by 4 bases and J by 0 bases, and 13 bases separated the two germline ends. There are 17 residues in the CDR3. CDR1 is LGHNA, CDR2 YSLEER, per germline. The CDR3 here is CASSLSVGSSYNSPLHF. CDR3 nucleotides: TGCGCCAGCAGCCTGAGCGTCGGAAGCTCCTATAATTCACCCCTCCACTTT.

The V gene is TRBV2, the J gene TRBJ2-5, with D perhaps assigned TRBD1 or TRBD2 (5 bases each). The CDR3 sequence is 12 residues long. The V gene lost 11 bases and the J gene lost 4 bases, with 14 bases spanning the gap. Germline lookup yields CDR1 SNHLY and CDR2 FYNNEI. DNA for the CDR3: TGTGCCGGCCGATGGGGACGAGAGACCCAGTACTTC. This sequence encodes CAGRWGRETQYF.

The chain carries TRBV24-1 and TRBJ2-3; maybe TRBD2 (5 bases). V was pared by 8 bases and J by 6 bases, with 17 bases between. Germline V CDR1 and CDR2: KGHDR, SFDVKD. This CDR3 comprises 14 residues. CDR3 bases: TGTGCCACCACGGCGAGCGGCCGAAGGGATACGCAGTATTTT. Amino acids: CATTASGRRDTQYF.

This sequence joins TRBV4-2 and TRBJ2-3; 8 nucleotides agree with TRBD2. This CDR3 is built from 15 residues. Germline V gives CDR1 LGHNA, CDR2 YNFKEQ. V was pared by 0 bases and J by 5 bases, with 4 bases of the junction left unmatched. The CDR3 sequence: CASSQEVSGRDTQYF. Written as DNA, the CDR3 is TGTGCCAGCAGCCAAGAAGTGAGCGGGAGAGATACGCAGTATTTT.

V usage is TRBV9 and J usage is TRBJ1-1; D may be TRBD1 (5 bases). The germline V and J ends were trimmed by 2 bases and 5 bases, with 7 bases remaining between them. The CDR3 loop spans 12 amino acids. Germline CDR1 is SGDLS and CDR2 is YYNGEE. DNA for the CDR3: TGTGCCAGCAGCGTGGGGGATACTGAAGCTTTCTTT. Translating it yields CASSVGDTEAFF.

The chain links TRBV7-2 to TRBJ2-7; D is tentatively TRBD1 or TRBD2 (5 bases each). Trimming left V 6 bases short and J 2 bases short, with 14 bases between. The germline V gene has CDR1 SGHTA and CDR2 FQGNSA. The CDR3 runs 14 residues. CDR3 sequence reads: CASSLGVWAYEQYF. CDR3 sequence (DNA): TGTGCCAGCAGTTTGGGGGTTTGGGCCTACGAGCAGTACTTC.

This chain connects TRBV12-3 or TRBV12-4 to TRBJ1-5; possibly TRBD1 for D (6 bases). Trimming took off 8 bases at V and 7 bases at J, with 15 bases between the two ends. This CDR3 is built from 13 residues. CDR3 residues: CASVVGQGQPQHF. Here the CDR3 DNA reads TGTGCCAGCGTAGTGGGCCAGGGGCAGCCCCAGCATTTT.

CDR3 in amino acids: CASSGLGLNTEAFF. CDR3 coding DNA: TGCGCCAGCAGTGGCCTCGGACTGAACACTGAAGCTTTCTTT. This chain links TRBV10-1 with TRBJ1-1; D is unclear. The CDR3 sequence is 14 residues long. Germline values: CDR1 WNHNN, CDR2 SYGVQD (reference sequence). Trimming removed 4 bases from V and 0 bases from J, with 9 bases in between.

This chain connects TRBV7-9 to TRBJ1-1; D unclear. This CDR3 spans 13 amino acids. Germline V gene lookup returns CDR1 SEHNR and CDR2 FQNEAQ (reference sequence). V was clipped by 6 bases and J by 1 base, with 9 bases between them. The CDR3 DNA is TGTGCCAGCAGGGAAGATTGGAACACTGAAGCTTTCTTT. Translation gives CASREDWNTEAFF.

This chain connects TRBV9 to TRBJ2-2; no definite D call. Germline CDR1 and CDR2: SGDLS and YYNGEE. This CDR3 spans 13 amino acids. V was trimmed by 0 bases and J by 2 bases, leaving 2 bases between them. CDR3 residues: CASSVGNTGELFF. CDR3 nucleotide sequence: TGTGCCAGCAGCGTAGGAAACACCGGGGAGCTGTTTTTT.

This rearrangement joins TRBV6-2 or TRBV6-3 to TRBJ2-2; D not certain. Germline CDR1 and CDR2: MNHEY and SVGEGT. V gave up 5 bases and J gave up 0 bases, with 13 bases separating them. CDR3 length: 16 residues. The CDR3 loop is CASSPLIDANTGELFF. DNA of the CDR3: TGTGCCAGCAGTCCCCTGATCGACGCGAACACCGGGGAGCTGTTTTTT.

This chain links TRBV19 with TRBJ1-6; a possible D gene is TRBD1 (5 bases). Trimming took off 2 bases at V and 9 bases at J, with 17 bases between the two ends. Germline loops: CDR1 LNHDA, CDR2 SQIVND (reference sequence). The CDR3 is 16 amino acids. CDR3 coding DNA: TGTGCCAGTAGTATATACCCACGGGGGGAACGTTCACCCCTCCACTTT. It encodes CASSIYPRGERSPLHF.

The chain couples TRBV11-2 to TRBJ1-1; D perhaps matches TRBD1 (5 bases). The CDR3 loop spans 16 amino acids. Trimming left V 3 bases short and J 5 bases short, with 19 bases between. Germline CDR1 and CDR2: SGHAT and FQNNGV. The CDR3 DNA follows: TGTGCCAGCAGCTTGAGGCCCCCGGGGGGGAGTACTGAAGCTTTCTTT. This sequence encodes CASSLRPPGGSTEAFF.

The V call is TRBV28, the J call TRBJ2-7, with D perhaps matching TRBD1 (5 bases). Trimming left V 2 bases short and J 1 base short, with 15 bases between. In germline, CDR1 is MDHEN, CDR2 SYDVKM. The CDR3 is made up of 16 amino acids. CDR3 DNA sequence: TGTGCCAGCAGTTTAGGCCCAACTGGGGCATCCTACGAGCAGTACTTC. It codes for CASSLGPTGASYEQYF.

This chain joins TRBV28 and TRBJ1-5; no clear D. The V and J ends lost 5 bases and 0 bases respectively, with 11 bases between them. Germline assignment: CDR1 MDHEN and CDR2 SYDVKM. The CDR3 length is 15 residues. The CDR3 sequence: CASSPRSASNQPQHF. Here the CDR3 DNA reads TGTGCCAGCAGTCCCCGGTCGGCTAGCAATCAGCCCCAGCATTTT.

DNA of the CDR3: TGCGCCAGCAGCGGCAGACAGGGGGGTGAGCAGTTCTTC. Translation: CASSGRQGGEQFF. V usage is TRBV5-1 and J usage is TRBJ2-1; TRBD1 agrees at 9 bases. The CDR3 covers 13 residues. V dropped 4 bases and J dropped 9; count of bases not matched to a gene: 5. The germline V gene encodes CDR1 SGHRS and CDR2 YFSETQ.

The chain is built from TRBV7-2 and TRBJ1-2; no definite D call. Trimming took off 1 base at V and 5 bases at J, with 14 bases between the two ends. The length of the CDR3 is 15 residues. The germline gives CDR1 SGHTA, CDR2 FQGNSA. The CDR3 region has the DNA TGTGCCAGCAGCTTAGGTCCGGCGCCGGCTTATGGCTACACCTTC. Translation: CASSLGPAPAYGYTF.

CDR3 nucleotides: TGTGCCAGCAGTTTTGACAGGGCGAACTATGGCTACACCTTC. It specifies CASSFDRANYGYTF. The rearrangement uses TRBV27 and TRBJ1-2, with 7 bases fitting TRBD1. From germline, CDR1 is MNHEY and CDR2 SMNVEV (reference sequence). There are 14 residues in the CDR3. V gave up 3 bases and J gave up 2 bases; unmatched junction bases: 3.

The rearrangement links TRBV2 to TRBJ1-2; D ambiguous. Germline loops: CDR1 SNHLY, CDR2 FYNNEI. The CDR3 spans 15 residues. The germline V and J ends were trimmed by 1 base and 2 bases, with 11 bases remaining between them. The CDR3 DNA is TGTGCCAGCAGTGAAGTCTTAGATACCAACTATGGCTACACCTTC. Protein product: CASSEVLDTNYGYTF.

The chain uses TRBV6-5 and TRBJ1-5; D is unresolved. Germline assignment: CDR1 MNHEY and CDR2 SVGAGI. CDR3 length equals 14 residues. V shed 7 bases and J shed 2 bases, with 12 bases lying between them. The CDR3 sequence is CASKYGVGNQPQHF. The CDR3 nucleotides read TGTGCCAGCAAATACGGGGTTGGCAATCAGCCCCAGCATTTT.

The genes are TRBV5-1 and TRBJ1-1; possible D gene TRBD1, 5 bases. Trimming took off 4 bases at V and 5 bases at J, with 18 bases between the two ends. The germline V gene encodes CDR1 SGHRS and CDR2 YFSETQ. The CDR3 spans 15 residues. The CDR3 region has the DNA TGCGCCAGCAGCGCGGGGACGGTAAGAGGGACTGAAGCTTTCTTT. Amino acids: CASSAGTVRGTEAFF.

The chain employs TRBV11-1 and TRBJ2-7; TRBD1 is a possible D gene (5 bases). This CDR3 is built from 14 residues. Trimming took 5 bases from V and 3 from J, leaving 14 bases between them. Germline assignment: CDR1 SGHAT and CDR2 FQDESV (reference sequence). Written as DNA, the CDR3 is TGTGCCAGCAGCCTAGGACCAGGGTACTACGAGCAGTACTTC. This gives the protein CASSLGPGYYEQYF.

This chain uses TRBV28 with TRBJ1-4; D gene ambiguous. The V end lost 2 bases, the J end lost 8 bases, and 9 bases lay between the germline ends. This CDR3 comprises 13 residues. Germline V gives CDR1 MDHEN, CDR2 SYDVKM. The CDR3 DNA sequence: TGTGCCAGCAGTTTAGCGGTCGGGGAAAAACTGTTTTTT. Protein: CASSLAVGEKLFF.

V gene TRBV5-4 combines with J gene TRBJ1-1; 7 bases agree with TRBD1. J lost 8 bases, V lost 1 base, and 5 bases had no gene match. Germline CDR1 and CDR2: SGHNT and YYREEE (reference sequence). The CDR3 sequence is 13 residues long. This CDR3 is CASSLMGGQEAFF. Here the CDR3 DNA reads TGTGCCAGCAGCTTGATGGGGGGACAGGAAGCTTTCTTT.

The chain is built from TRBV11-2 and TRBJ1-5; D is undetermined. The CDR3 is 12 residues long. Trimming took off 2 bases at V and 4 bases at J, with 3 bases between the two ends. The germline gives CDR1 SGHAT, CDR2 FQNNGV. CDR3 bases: TGTGCCAGCAGCTTATTAAATCAGCCCCAGCATTTT. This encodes CASSLLNQPQHF.

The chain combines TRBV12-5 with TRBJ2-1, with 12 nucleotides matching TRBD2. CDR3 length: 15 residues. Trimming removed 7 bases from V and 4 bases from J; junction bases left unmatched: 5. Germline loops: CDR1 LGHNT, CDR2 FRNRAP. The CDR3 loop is CASAKGLAGYNEQFF. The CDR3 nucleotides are TGTGCTAGTGCCAAAGGACTAGCGGGGTACAATGAGCAGTTCTTC.

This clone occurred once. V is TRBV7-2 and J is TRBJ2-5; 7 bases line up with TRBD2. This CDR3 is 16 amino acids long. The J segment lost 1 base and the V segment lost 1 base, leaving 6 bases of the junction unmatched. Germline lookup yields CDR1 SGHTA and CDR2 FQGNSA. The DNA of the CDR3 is TGTGCCAGCAGCTTAGGTCTAGCGGCCTCCCAAGAGACCCAGTACTTC. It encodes CASSLGLAASQETQYF.

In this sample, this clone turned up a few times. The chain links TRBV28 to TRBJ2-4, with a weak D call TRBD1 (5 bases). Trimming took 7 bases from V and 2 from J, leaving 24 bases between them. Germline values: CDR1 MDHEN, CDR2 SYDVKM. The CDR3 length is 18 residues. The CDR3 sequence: CASTGSGARRRSKNIQYF. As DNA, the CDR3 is TGTGCCAGCACCGGATCTGGGGCGCGTCGACGATCCAAAAACATTCAGTACTTC.

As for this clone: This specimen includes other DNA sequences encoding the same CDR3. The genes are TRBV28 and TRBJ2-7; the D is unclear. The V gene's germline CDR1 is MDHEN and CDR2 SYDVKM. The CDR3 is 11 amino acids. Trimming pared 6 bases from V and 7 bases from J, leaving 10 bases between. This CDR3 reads CASSRGREQYF. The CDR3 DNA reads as TGTGCCAGCAGCCGTGGGCGGGAGCAGTACTTC.